This T cell receptor beta chain originates from a study of blood T cell repertoires in COVID-19. CDR3 size: 17 residues. Germline CDR1 and CDR2: MGHRA and YSYEKL. V was pared by 4 bases and J by 0 bases, with 16 bases between. Data came from immunoSEQ multiplex PCR; TCRdb stores just in-frame clones and leaves some out. In the table there are about 140,000 clones, just under 85% of which are singletons. The TCR comes from a woman in her forties or fifties with acute COVID-19. The chain is built from TRBV4-1 and TRBJ1-3; a possible D gene is TRBD1 (6 bases). Sequenced sample: PBMCs or T cells enriched from blood (not recorded which). The CDR3 is CASSPLGAGVSGNTIYF. CDR3 bases: TGCGCCAGCAGCCCCCTAGGGGCAGGGGTCTCTGGAAACACCATATATTTT.